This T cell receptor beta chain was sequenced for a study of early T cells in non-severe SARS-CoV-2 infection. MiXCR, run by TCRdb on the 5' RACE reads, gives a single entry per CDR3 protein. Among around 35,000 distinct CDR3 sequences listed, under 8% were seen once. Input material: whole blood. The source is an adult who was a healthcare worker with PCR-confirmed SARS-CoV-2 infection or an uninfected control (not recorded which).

CDR3 residues: CASSPTRSSYNEQFF. DNA of the CDR3: TGTGCCAGCAGTCCTACACGGAGCTCCTACAATGAGCAGTTCTTC. The V call is TRBV6-2 or TRBV6-3, the J call TRBJ2-1, with D unclear. The CDR3 has 15 residues. Deletions cut 5 bases from V and 0 bases from J, with 11 bases between. Looked up from germline, CDR1 is MNHEY and CDR2 is SVGEGT.